Below, 26 T cell receptor beta chains from the same sample are listed, as sequenced in a study of blood T cell repertoires in COVID-19. Generated by immunoSEQ multiplex PCR, the TCRdb table keeps only in-frame clones and is missing some. The sample yields about 200,000 clones, roughly 76% seen once. Material: peripheral blood. The origin of the receptors is a human donor in a cohort sampled during active COVID-19.

The CDR3 sequence is CASSPRLALLSSYEQYF. The CDR3 DNA reads TGTGCCAGCTCACCACGGCTAGCGTTACTAAGCTCCTACGAGCAGTACTTC. This sequence joins TRBV18 and TRBJ2-7; a weak D match, TRBD2 (6 bases). The CDR3 spans 17 residues. The germline V gene has CDR1 KGHSH and CDR2 LQKENI. The V and J ends lost 1 base and 0 bases respectively, with 16 bases between them.

The chain joins TRBV2 to TRBJ2-2; 11 positions agree with TRBD1. This CDR3 is built from 16 residues. In germline, CDR1 is SNHLY, CDR2 FYNNEI. V shed 6 bases, J shed 5 bases, and the junction held 8 bases outside the gene matches. The CDR3 DNA reads TGTGCCAGCAGCGGGACAGGGGGAGCGTGGACCGGGGAGCTGTTTTTT. This translates into CASSGTGGAWTGELFF.

The rearrangement links TRBV6-6 to TRBJ2-3; 9 bases map to TRBD1. Germline CDR1 MNHNY, CDR2 SVGAGI (reference sequence). Unmatched junction bases numbered 12, after V lost 6 bases and J lost 5 bases. The CDR3 is 16 residues long. CDR3 loop: CASRTLQGQGKDTQYF. CDR3 sequence (DNA): TGTGCCAGCAGGACGCTCCAAGGACAGGGGAAAGATACGCAGTATTTT.

The chain combines TRBV9 with TRBJ2-7; weak D call: TRBD1 (6 bases). The CDR3 spans 17 residues. From germline, CDR1 is SGDLS and CDR2 YYNGEE. Trimming pared 0 bases from V and 1 base from J, leaving 17 bases between. The CDR3 DNA follows: TGTGCCAGCAGCGTAGGTGGATGGGGCAGGGGTTCCTACGAGCAGTACTTC. Translated: CASSVGGWGRGSYEQYF. The full variable domain, in which reference TRBV9 and TRBJ2-7 provide the parts outside the CDR3, is DSGVTQTPKHLITATGQRVTLRCSPRSGDLSVYWYQQSLDQGLQFLIQYYNGEERAKGNILERFSAQQFPDLHSELNLSSLELGDSALYFCASSVGGWGRGSYEQYFGPGTRLTVT.

Here the CDR3 DNA reads TGTGCCAGCAGTGAAGCGGTGAGGGGGCTCACCGGGGAGCTGTTTTTT. It encodes CASSEAVRGLTGELFF. The chain couples TRBV2 to TRBJ2-2, with 7 bases aligning to TRBD1. Germline trimming cut 0 bases from V and 4 bases from J; bases unmatched to any gene: 5. Germline V gene data show CDR1 as SNHLY and CDR2 as FYNNEI. The CDR3 covers 16 residues.

This chain links TRBV7-9 with TRBJ1-2; D unclear. Trimming took 5 bases from V and 7 from J, leaving 17 bases between them. CDR3 length: 14 residues. The V gene's germline CDR1 is SEHNR and CDR2 FQNEAQ (reference sequence). CDR3 sequence: CASSPQAGIGGYTF. In DNA, the CDR3 is TGTGCCAGCAGCCCCCAGGCGGGCATCGGTGGCTACACCTTC.

The table lists this clone with a few counts. The chain carries TRBV27 and TRBJ1-1; 7 positions match TRBD1. The CDR3 totals 13 residues. V dropped 5 bases and J dropped 6; count of bases not matched to a gene: 6. Per germline, CDR1 MNHEY and CDR2 SMNVEV (reference sequence). The CDR3 loop is CASSLGGLAEAFF. The CDR3 region has the DNA TGTGCCAGCAGTCTAGGGGGCTTGGCTGAAGCTTTCTTT.

The chain couples TRBV6-1 to TRBJ1-5, with unresolved D. Trimming removed 3 bases from V and 11 bases from J, with 8 bases in between. The V gene's germline CDR1 is MNHNS and CDR2 SASEGT. The CDR3 covers 11 residues. The DNA for the CDR3 is TGTGCCAGCAGTGACCTTATTACCCAGCATTTT. Its protein product is CASSDLITQHF.

The chain employs TRBV11-2 and TRBJ2-5; a possible D gene is TRBD2 (5 bases). There are 15 residues in the CDR3. Germline lookup yields CDR1 SGHAT and CDR2 FQNNGV. The V end lost 0 bases, the J end lost 4 bases, and 12 bases lay between the germline ends. The CDR3 DNA sequence: TGTGCCAGCAGCTTAGAATTGGGAGAGGGAGAGACCCAGTACTTC. Its protein product is CASSLELGEGETQYF.

The gene calls are TRBV2 and TRBJ2-7; 7 nucleotides line up with TRBD2. The CDR3 length is 14 residues. After removal of 6 bases from V and 3 bases from J, the junction contained 8 bases not matched to a gene. Germline V lookup: CDR1 SNHLY, CDR2 FYNNEI. The CDR3 spells CASRPSGNYYEQYF. The CDR3 nucleotides read TGTGCCAGCAGACCCAGCGGGAATTACTACGAGCAGTACTTC.

The genes are TRBV30 and TRBJ2-7; tentative D call: TRBD1 (6 bases). This CDR3 has 13 residues. V lost 2 bases, J lost 5 bases, and 13 bases lay in between. Looked up from germline, CDR1 is GTSNPN and CDR2 is SVGIG (reference sequence). The CDR3 bases are TGTGCCTGGAGTCCAGGGGCGCCGGACGAGCAGTACTTC. Its protein is CAWSPGAPDEQYF.

J is TRBJ2-3 and V is TRBV27; 7 bases map to TRBD2. The CDR3 sequence is 14 residues long. Germline loops: CDR1 MNHEY, CDR2 SMNVEV (reference sequence). J was trimmed by 2 bases and V by 2 bases; bases with no gene match: 1. The CDR3 nucleotides read TGTGCCAGCAGTTTAGCGGGGGTCACAGATACGCAGTATTTT. Amino acids: CASSLAGVTDTQYF.

The CDR3 protein is CASSQEQTYSNQPQHF. The CDR3 DNA reads TGCGCCAGCAGCCAAGAGCAGACATATAGCAATCAGCCCCAGCATTTT. V and J are TRBV4-1 and TRBJ1-5; D remains unclear. Germline V CDR1 and CDR2: MGHRA, YSYEKL. V lost 0 bases and J 0 bases, leaving 9 bases between the germline ends. The CDR3 extends over 16 amino acids.

J is TRBJ1-6 and V is TRBV19; 8 positions agree with TRBD1. The CDR3 loop spans 16 amino acids. Per the germline V gene, CDR1 is LNHDA and CDR2 is SQIVND (reference sequence). V gave up 7 bases and J gave up 6 bases; unmatched junction bases: 11. CDR3 amino acids: CASKDRGQALNSPLHF. Here the CDR3 DNA reads TGTGCCAGTAAAGACAGGGGACAGGCTCTTAATTCACCCCTCCACTTT. The full variable domain, in which reference TRBV19 and TRBJ1-6 provide the parts outside the CDR3, is DGGITQSPKYLFRKEGQNVTLSCEQNLNHDAMYWYRQDPGQGLRLIYYSQIVNDFQKGDIAEGYSVSREKKESFPLTVTSAQKNPTAFYLCASKDRGQALNSPLHFGNGTRLTVT.

There are a few counts of this clone. The chain recombines TRBV11-2 with TRBJ2-7, with unresolved D. V was clipped by 2 bases and J by 2 bases, with 7 bases between them. Germline lookup yields CDR1 SGHAT and CDR2 FQNNGV. The CDR3 loop spans 13 amino acids. The CDR3 nucleotides read TGTGCCAGCAGCTTAAACGGTCCCTACGAGCAGTACTTC. As protein: CASSLNGPYEQYF.

The chain employs TRBV7-6 and TRBJ2-7, with D uncertain. Germline V CDR1 and CDR2: SGHVS, FNYEAQ. The CDR3 has 16 amino acids. V was pared by 3 bases and J by 1 base, with 16 bases between. The DNA of the CDR3 is TGTGCCAGCAGCTTTGATCAGGAAGACCCTTCCTACGAGCAGTACTTC. Its protein is CASSFDQEDPSYEQYF.

The rearrangement links TRBV2 to TRBJ2-5; D unresolved. V was cut by 7 bases and J by 5 bases, with 8 bases left in between. The germline CDR1 and CDR2 sequences are SNHLY and FYNNEI. This CDR3 is built from 11 residues. CDR3 region: CASNPMETQYF. In DNA form, the CDR3 reads TGTGCCAGCAACCCTATGGAGACCCAGTACTTC.

The chain is built from TRBV4-3 and TRBJ1-2; D is ambiguous. V shed 3 bases and J shed 0 bases, with 14 bases lying between them. The CDR3 sequence is 16 residues long. CDR1 and CDR2 (germline): LGHNA, YSLEER. CDR3 nucleotide sequence: TGCGCCAGCAGCCAGACCACCGGGAGCCCTAACTATGGCTACACCTTC. Its protein is CASSQTTGSPNYGYTF.

The chain couples TRBV29-1 to TRBJ2-3; 8 bases fit TRBD1. V shed 2 bases and J 0 bases; nucleotides not matched to a gene: 1. The CDR3 length is 14 residues. Germline V gives CDR1 SQVTM, CDR2 ANQGSEA. The CDR3, as DNA: TGCAGCGTTGAACAGGGGGCTAGCACAGATACGCAGTATTTT. Translating it yields CSVEQGASTDTQYF.

Worth noting for this clone: The junction shows a germline mismatch at one end, possibly a read error. The V and J genes are TRBV24-1 and TRBJ2-1; 16 bases are a match to TRBD2. The CDR3 is 13 residues long. Per germline, CDR1 KGHDR and CDR2 SFDVKD. This CDR3 is CATSGGTSGRAVF. CDR3 sequence (DNA): TGTGCCACCAGTGGCGGGACTAGCGGGAGGGCCGTCTTC.

This clone was counted once. This chain links TRBV15 with TRBJ2-7; TRBD1 matches 7 bases. J was trimmed by 4 bases and V by 4 bases; bases with no gene match: 10. The CDR3 is 15 amino acids. CDR1 is LNHNV, CDR2 YYDKDF, per germline (reference sequence). The CDR3 sequence: CATSKSDRIGYEQYF. The CDR3, as DNA: TGTGCCACCAGCAAGTCGGACAGGATAGGGTACGAGCAGTACTTC.

This clone has only one observation. The chain is built from TRBV5-6 and TRBJ2-5; possibly TRBD2 for D (6 bases). Germline V gene sequence: CDR1 SGHDT, CDR2 YYEEEE. The V and J ends lost 2 bases and 5 bases respectively, with 16 bases between them. The CDR3 extends over 15 amino acids. DNA of the CDR3: TGTGCCAGCAGCTTTCAGGTCGGGGGAGGTGAGACCCAGTACTTC. Residues: CASSFQVGGGETQYF.

The rearrangement links TRBV27 to TRBJ2-7; perhaps TRBD2 as D (5 bases). Deletions cut 2 bases from V and 0 bases from J, with 8 bases between. Germline assignment: CDR1 MNHEY and CDR2 SMNVEV (reference sequence). The CDR3 sequence is 14 residues long. CDR3 in DNA: TGTGCCAGCAGTTTAGGACTGAGCTCCTACGAGCAGTACTTC. This sequence encodes CASSLGLSSYEQYF.

This chain links TRBV27 with TRBJ1-1, with D hard to call. Germline CDR1 reads MNHEY; CDR2 reads SMNVEV (reference sequence). Trimming left V 5 bases short and J 4 bases short, with 20 bases between. This CDR3 comprises 16 residues. CDR3 protein: CASSPRPPPSGTEAFF. The CDR3 DNA sequence: TGTGCCAGCAGTCCCCGGCCTCCACCTTCGGGCACTGAAGCTTTCTTT.

The chain carries TRBV28 and TRBJ1-5; 7 nucleotides align to TRBD1. The germline gives CDR1 MDHEN, CDR2 SYDVKM. The V and J ends lost 6 bases and 4 bases, in that order; junction bases with no gene match: 3. There are 13 residues in the CDR3. The CDR3: CASSLQGNQPQHF. CDR3 coding DNA: TGTGCCAGCAGCCTACAGGGGAATCAGCCCCAGCATTTT.

The V gene is TRBV6-5, the J gene TRBJ1-2, with 12 bases aligning to TRBD1. V shed 6 bases and J 4 bases; nucleotides not matched to a gene: 6. From germline, CDR1 is MNHEY and CDR2 SVGAGI. This CDR3 contains 15 residues. CDR3: CASRQPGQGAYGYTF. CDR3 bases: TGTGCCAGCAGGCAACCGGGACAGGGGGCCTATGGCTACACCTTC.